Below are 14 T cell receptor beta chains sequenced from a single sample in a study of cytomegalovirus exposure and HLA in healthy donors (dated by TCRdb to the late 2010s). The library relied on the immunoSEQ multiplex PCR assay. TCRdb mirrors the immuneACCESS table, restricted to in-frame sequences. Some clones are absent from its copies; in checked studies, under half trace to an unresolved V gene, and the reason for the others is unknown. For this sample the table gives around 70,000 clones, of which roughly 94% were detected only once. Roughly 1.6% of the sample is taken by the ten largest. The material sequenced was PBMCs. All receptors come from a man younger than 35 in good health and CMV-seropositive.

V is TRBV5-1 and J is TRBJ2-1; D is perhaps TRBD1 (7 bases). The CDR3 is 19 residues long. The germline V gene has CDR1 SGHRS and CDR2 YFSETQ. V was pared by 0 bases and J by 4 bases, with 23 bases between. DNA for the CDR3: TGCGCCAGCAGCTTGGCCTCTTCAGGCGGGACAGTGGGATACAATGAGCAGTTCTTC. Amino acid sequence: CASSLASSGGTVGYNEQFF.

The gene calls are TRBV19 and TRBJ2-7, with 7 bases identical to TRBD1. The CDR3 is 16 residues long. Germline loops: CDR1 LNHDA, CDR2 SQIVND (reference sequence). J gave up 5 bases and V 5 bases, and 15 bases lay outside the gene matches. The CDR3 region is CASSPSSTGPADEQYF. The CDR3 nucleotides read TGTGCCAGTAGTCCCTCCTCGACAGGGCCCGCGGACGAGCAGTACTTC.

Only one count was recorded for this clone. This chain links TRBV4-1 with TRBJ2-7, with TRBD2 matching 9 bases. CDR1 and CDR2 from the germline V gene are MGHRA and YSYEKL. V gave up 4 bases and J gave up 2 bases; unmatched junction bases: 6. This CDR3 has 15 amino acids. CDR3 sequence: CASSLRTSATYEQYF. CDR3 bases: TGCGCCAGCAGCCTACGGACTAGCGCCACCTACGAGCAGTACTTC.

The CDR3 bases are TGTGCCAGCAGCCGCGACAGCACCGGGGAGCTGTTTTTT. Translating it yields CASSRDSTGELFF. The V and J genes are TRBV7-8 and TRBJ2-2, with D possibly TRBD1 on 5 matching bases. The germline gives CDR1 SGHVS, CDR2 FQNEAQ. This CDR3 is 13 amino acids long. V was trimmed by 5 bases and J by 4 bases, leaving 8 bases between them.

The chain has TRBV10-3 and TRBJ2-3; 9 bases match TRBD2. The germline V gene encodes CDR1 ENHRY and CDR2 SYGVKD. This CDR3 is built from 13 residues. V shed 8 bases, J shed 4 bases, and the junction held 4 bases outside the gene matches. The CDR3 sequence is CAIGREGADTQYF. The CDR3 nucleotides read TGTGCCATCGGGCGGGAGGGAGCAGATACGCAGTATTTT.

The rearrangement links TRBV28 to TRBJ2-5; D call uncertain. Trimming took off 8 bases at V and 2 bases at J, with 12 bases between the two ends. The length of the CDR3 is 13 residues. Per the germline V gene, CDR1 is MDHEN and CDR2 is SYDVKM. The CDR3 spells CASSKAAQETQYF. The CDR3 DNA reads TGTGCCAGCTCTAAGGCGGCGCAAGAGACCCAGTACTTC. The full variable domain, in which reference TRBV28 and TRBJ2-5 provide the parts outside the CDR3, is DVKVTQSSRYLVKRTGEKVFLECVQDMDHENMFWYRQDPGLGLRLIYFSYDVKMKEKGDIPEGYSVSREKKERFSLILESASTNQTSMYLCASSKAAQETQYFGPGTRLLVL.

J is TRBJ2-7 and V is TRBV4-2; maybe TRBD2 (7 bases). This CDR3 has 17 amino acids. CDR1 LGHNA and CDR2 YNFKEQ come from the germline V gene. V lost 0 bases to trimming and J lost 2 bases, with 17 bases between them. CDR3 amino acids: CASSQDYGGALTYEQYF. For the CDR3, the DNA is TGTGCCAGCAGCCAAGATTATGGGGGGGCTTTAACCTACGAGCAGTACTTC.

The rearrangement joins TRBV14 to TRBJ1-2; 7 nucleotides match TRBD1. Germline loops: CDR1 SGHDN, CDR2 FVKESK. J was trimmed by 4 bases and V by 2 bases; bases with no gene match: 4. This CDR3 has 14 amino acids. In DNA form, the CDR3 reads TGTGCCAGCAGCCAAATGGGACAGAGCTATGGCTACACCTTC. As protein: CASSQMGQSYGYTF.

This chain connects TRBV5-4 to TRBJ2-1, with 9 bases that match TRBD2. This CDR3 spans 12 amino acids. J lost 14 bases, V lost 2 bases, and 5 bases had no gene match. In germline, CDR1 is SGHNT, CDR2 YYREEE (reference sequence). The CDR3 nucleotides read TGTGCCAGCAGCTTTTCGACTAGCGGAGAGTTCTTC. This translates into CASSFSTSGEFF.

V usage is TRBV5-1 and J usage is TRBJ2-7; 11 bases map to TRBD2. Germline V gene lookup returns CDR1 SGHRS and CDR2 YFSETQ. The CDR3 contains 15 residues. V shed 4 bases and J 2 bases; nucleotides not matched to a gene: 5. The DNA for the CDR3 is TGCGCCAGCAGCCAGACTAGCGGGACAGCCTACGAGCAGTACTTC. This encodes CASSQTSGTAYEQYF.

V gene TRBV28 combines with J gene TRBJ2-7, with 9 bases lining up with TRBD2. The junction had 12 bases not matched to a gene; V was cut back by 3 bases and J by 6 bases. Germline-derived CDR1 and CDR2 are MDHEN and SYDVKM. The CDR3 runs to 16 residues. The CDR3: CASSLSSAGGKGEQYF. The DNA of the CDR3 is TGTGCCAGCAGTTTGAGCTCTGCGGGAGGGAAAGGCGAGCAGTACTTC.

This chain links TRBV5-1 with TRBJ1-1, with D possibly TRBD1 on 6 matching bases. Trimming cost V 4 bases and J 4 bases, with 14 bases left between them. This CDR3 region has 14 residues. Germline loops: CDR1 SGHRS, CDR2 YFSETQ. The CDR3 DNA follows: TGCGCCAGCAGCGTAACAGGGTTTCCCACTGAAGCTTTCTTT. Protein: CASSVTGFPTEAFF.

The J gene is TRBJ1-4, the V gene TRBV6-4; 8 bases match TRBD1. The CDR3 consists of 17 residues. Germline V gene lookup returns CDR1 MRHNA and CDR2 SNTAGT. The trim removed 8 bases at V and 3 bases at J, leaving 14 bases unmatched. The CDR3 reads CASSPGTGRMANEKLFF. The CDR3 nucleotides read TGTGCCAGCTCCCCCGGGACAGGAAGGATGGCTAATGAAAAACTGTTTTTT.

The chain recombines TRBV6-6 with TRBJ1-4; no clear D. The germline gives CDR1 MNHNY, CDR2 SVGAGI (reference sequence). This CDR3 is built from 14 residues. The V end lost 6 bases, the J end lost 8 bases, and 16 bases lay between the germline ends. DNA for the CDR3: TGTGCCAGCAGGAGGAGGGCCTTTGGGGAAAAACTGTTTTTT. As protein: CASRRRAFGEKLFF.